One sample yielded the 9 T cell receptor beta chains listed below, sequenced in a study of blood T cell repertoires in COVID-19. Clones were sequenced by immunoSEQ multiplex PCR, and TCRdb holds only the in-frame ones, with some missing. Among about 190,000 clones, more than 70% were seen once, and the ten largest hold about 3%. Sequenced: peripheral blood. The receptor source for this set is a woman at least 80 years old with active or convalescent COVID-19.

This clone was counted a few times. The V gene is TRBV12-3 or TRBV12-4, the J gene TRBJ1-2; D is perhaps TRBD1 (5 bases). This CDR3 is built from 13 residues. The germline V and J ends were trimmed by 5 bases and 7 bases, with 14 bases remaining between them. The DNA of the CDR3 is TGTGCCAGCAGTCCAAATGCAGGGTTTGGCTACACCTTC. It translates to CASSPNAGFGYTF.

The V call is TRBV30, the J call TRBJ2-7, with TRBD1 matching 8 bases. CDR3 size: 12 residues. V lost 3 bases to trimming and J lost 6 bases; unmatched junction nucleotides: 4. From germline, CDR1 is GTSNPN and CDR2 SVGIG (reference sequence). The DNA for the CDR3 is TGTGCCTGGAGCTTAACAGGGGGCGAGCAGTACTTC. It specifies CAWSLTGGEQYF.

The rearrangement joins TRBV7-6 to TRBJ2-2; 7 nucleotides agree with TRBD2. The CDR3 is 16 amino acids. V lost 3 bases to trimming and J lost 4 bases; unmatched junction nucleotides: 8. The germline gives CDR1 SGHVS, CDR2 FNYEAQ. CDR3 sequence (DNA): TGTGCCAGCAGCTTCCAGGCGGGGGTGACCACCGGGGAGCTGTTTTTT. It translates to CASSFQAGVTTGELFF.

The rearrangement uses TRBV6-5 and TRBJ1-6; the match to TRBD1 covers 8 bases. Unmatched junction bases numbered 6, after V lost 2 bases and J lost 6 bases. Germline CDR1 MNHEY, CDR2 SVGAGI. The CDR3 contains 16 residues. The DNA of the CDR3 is TGTGCCAGCAGTTACGCGGGACAGGTGCTTAATTCACCCCTCCACTTT. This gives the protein CASSYAGQVLNSPLHF.

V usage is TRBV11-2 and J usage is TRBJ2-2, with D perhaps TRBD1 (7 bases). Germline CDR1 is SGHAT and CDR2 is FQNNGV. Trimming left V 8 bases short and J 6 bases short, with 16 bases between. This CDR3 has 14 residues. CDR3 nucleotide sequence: TGTGCCAGCTGTCTTCAGGGGGGCCCCGGGGAGCTGTTTTTT. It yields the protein CASCLQGGPGELFF.

The CDR3 region has the DNA TGTGCCAGCAGCTTAGACAGGACCTATGGCTACACCTTC. Translating gives CASSLDRTYGYTF. The gene calls are TRBV7-6 and TRBJ1-2, with D maybe TRBD1 (5 bases). The CDR3 contains 13 residues. Germline values: CDR1 SGHVS, CDR2 FNYEAQ. Between the trimmed V and J ends, which lost 1 base and 4 bases, there was a span of 7 bases.

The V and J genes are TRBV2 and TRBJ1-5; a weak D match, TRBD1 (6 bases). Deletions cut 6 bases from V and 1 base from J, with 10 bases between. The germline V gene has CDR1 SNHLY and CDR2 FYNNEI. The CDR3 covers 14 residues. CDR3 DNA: TGTGCCAGCAGCTCACAGGGAAGCAATCAGCCCCAGCATTTT. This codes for CASSSQGSNQPQHF.

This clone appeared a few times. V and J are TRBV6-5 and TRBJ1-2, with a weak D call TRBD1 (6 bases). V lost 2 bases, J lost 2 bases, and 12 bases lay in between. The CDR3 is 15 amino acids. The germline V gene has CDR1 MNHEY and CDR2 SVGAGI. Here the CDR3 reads CASSYNGGPNYGYTF. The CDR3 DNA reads TGTGCCAGCAGTTACAATGGGGGCCCGAACTATGGCTACACCTTC.

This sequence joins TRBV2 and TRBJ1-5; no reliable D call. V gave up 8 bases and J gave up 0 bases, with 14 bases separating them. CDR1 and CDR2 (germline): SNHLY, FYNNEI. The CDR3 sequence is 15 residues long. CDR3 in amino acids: CASSSGSLSNQPQHF. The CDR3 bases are TGTGCCAGCTCCAGCGGCAGTCTTAGCAATCAGCCCCAGCATTTT. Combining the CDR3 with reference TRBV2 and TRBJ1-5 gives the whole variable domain EPEVTQTPSHQVTQMGQEVILRCVPISNHLYFYWYRQILGQKVEFLVSFYNNEISEKSEIFDDQFSVERPDGSNFTLKIRSTKLEDSAMYFCASSSGSLSNQPQHFGDGTRLSIL.